This paragraph reports one TCR beta chain. Its antigen remains unknown. This record belongs to a study of CD8+ T cells in alopecia areata. General observations from the study: Expanded CD8+ clones among the top 100, and scalp clonality, were significantly decreased by tofacitinib.

cDNA reverse transcribed from extracted RNA served as the sequencing template. Libraries were prepared by immunoSEQ multiplex PCR; TCRdb keeps only in-frame clonotypes and omits some of them. The sample shows about 180,000 clones, 51% of them seen only once. Described treatment: oral pan-JAK inhibitor, 5-10 mg twice daily. Trimming removed 0 bases at V and 14 bases at J, with 8 bases between. This CDR3 region has 12 residues. The J gene is TRBJ1-6, the V gene TRBV23-1, with D hard to call. TRBV23-1 is sorted into the ORF group, with uncertain function. The clonotype comes from a human donor with alopecia areata. Sequenced material: CD8+ T cells sorted from blood, taken around week 53, from a patient treated with tofacitinib. The CDR3 DNA sequence: TGCGCCAGCAGTCAATCGGTGGCGGCCCTCCACTTT. Translating it yields CASSQSVAALHF.